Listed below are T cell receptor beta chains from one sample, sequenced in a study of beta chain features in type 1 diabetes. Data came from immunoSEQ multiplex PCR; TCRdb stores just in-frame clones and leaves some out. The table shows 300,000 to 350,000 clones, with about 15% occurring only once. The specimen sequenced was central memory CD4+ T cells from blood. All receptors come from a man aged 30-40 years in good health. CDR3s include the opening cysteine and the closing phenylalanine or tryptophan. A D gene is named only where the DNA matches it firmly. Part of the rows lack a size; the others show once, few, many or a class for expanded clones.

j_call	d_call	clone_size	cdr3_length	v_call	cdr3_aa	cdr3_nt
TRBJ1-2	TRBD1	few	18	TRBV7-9	CASSFTGRAPGQSDGYTF	TGTGCCAGCAGCTTTACGGGGAGAGCACCGGGACAGTCCGATGGCTACACCTTC
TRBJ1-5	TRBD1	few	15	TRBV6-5	CASSYQGQVGQPQHF	TGTGCCAGCAGTTACCAAGGACAGGTCGGCCAGCCCCAGCATTTT
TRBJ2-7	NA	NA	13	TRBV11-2	CASSGALSYEQYF	TGTGCCAGCAGCGGCGCCCTCTCCTACGAGCAGTACTTC
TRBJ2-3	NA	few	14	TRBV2	CASSGRTSTDTQYF	TGTGCCAGCAGTGGAAGGACTAGCACAGATACGCAGTATTTT
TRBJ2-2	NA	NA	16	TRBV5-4	CASSASRPQDTGELSF	TGTGCCAGCAGCGCCTCGCGTCCACAGGACACCGGGGAGCTGTCTTTT
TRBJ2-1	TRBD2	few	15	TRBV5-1	CASSRTSGYLSEQFF	TGCGCCAGCAGCCGGACTAGCGGCTATCTGAGTGAGCAGTTCTTC
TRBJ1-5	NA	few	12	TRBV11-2	CASSYSNQPQHF	TGTGCCAGCAGCTATAGCAATCAGCCCCAGCATTTT
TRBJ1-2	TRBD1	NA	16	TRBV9	CASSVNPDRGDYGYTF	TGTGCCAGCAGCGTAAACCCGGACAGGGGCGACTATGGCTACACCTTC
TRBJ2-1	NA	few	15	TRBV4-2	CASSQSGSTYNEQFF	TGTGCCAGCAGCCAGAGCGGCTCCACCTACAATGAGCAGTTCTTC
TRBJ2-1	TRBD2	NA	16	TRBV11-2	CASSSAGTSAYNEQFF	TGTGCCAGCAGCTCGGCCGGGACTAGCGCGTACAATGAGCAGTTCTTC
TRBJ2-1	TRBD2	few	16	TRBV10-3	CAIGKTSGRSDNEQFF	TGTGCCATCGGGAAAACTAGCGGGAGATCGGACAATGAGCAGTTCTTC
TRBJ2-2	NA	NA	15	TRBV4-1	CASSQEGARTGELFF	TGCGCCAGCAGCCAGGAGGGGGCGCGGACCGGGGAGCTGTTTTTT
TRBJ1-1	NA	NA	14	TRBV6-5	CASSYRGRGTEAFF	TGTGCCAGCAGTTACCGGGGGAGGGGTACTGAAGCTTTCTTT
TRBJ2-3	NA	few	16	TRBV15	CATSRDPPGGQDTQYF	TGTGCCACCAGCAGAGACCCACCGGGGGGACAAGATACGCAGTATTTT
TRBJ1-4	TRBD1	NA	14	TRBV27	CASSTTGGLKKLFF	TGTGCCAGCAGCACAACAGGGGGCTTGAAAAAACTGTTTTTT
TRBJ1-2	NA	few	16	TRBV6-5	CASSYRSKAGEDGYTF	TGTGCCAGCAGTTACCGGTCGAAGGCTGGAGAGGATGGCTACACCTTC
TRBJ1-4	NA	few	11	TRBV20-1	CSAQGNEKLFF	TGCAGTGCTCAGGGAAATGAAAAACTGTTTTTT
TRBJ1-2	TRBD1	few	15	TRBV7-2	CASSLDRDRGGGYTF	TGTGCCAGCAGCTTAGATCGGGACAGGGGTGGTGGCTACACCTTC
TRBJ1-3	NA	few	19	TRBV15	CATSREGGQSRLFGNTIYF	TGTGCCACCAGCAGAGAAGGGGGTCAAAGTCGCCTCTTCGGAAACACCATATATTTT
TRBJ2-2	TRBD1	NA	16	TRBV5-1	CASSTGTGTNTGELFF	TGCGCCAGCAGCACCGGGACAGGGACGAACACCGGGGAGCTGTTTTTT
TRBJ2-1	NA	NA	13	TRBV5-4	CASSSGVGDEQFF	TGTGCCAGCAGCTCTGGGGTAGGGGATGAGCAGTTCTTC
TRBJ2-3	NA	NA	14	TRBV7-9	CASSPGSSADTQYF	TGTGCCAGCAGCCCGGGCAGTTCAGCGGATACGCAGTATTTT
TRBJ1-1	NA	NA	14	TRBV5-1	CASSLREGNTEAFF	TGCGCCAGCAGCTTACGGGAAGGGAACACTGAAGCTTTCTTT
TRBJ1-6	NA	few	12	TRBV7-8	CASSLVGSPLHF	TGTGCCAGCAGCTTGGTGGGATCACCCCTCCACTTT
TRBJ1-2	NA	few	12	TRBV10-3	CAISFGNYGYTF	TGTGCCATCAGTTTCGGGAACTATGGCTACACCTTC
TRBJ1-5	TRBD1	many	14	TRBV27	CASSPRTGTQPQHF	TGTGCCAGCAGTCCTCGGACAGGGACTCAGCCCCAGCATTTT
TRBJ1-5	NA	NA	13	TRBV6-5	CASPESPNQPQHF	TGTGCCAGCCCAGAGAGTCCCAATCAGCCCCAGCATTTT
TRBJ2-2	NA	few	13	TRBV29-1	CSVGLGRTGELFF	TGCAGCGTTGGTTTGGGAAGGACCGGGGAGCTGTTTTTT
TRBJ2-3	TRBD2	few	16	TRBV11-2	CASSLFGGLASDTQYF	TGTGCCAGCAGCCTTTTTGGGGGACTAGCCTCAGATACGCAGTATTTT
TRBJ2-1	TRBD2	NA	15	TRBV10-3	CAISESASGNNEQFF	TGTGCCATCAGTGAGTCGGCTAGCGGGAACAATGAGCAGTTCTTC
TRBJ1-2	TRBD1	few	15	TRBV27	CASSSTYRGSYGYTF	TGTGCCAGCAGTTCAACTTACAGGGGCTCCTATGGCTACACCTTC
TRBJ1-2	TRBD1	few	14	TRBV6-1	CASKSGTGTYGYTF	TGTGCCAGCAAGTCCGGGACAGGGACCTATGGCTACACCTTC
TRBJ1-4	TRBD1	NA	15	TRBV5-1	CASSIGQGKGEKLFF	TGCGCCAGCAGCATAGGACAGGGGAAGGGGGAAAAACTGTTTTTT
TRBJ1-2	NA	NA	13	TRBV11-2	CASSRNGGRGYTF	TGTGCCAGCAGCCGAAACGGGGGTCGTGGCTACACCTTC
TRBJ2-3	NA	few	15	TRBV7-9	CASSSGWRVTDTQYF	TGTGCCAGCAGCTCCGGATGGCGCGTCACAGATACGCAGTATTTT
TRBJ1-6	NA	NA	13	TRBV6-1	CASKLESNSPLHF	TGTGCCAGCAAGTTGGAGAGCAATTCACCCCTCCACTTT
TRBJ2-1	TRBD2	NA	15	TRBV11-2	CASSLFSGGVGEQFF	TGTGCCAGCAGCTTGTTCAGCGGGGGGGTTGGTGAGCAGTTCTTC
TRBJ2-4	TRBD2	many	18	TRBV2	CASSSTSGRPLAKNIQYF	TGTGCCAGCAGTTCGACTAGCGGGAGGCCACTAGCCAAAAACATTCAGTACTTC
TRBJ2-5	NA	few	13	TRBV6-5	CASSPWDLKTQYF	TGTGCCAGCAGTCCGTGGGATCTTAAGACCCAGTACTTC
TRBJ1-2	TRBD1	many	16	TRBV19	CASEGWAGGKSDGYTF	TGTGCCAGTGAAGGCTGGGCAGGGGGTAAAAGCGATGGCTACACCTTC
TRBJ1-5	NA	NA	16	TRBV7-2	CASSLGSGTVNQPQHF	TGTGCCAGCAGCTTAGGCTCCGGGACTGTGAATCAGCCCCAGCATTTT